This TCR beta chain derives from a study of tumor-infiltrating lymphocytes in primary liver carcinoma. Whole-study findings and limits: Only about 8-25% of top clones spanned all five tumor regions. Paired tumor-adjacent and tumor-blood samples overlapped less than tumor region pairs did.

A constant-region primer served to make TCR beta cDNA from roughly 460 ng total RNA. Generation of the TCR beta libraries relied on three nested multiplex PCR rounds using slightly modified ARM-PCR. TCRdb recomputed calls from the multiplex PCR reads with MiXCR, one row per CDR3 protein. Among about 190,000 distinct CDR3 sequences, around 81% were seen once, and the ten largest hold 15% to 20%. Unsorted bulk tissue (roughly 17-34 mg) underwent RNA and DNA co-extraction. Samples were taken from five separate regions (per tumor). All of the tumor samples contained over 75% viable tumor cells. Comment on this clonotype: Its antigen is not known.

Sequenced material: tumor tissue from primary liver carcinoma. The receptor was isolated from a man in his forties with primary liver carcinoma and hepatitis B virus infection.

The CDR3 here is CASSLGDRGHETQYF. CDR3 bases: TGCGCCAGCAGCTTGGGGGACAGGGGGCACGAGACCCAGTACTTC. The chain joins TRBV5-1 to TRBJ2-5; 12 bases fit TRBD1. The CDR3 extends over 15 amino acids. With 0 bases clipped from V and 5 bases from J, the junction kept 2 bases outside the gene matches. Germline V lookup: CDR1 SGHRS, CDR2 YFSETQ.